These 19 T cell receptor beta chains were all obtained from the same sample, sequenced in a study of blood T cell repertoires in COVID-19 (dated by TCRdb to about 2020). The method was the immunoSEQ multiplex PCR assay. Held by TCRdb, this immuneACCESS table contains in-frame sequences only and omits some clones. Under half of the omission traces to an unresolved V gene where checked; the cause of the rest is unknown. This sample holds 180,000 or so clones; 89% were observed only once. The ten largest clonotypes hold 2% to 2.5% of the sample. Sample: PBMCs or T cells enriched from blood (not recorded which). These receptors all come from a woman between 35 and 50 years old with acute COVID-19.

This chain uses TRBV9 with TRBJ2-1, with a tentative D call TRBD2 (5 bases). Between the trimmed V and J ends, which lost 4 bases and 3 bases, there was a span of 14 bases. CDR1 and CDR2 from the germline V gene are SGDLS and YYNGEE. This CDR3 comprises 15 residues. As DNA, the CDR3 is TGTGCCAGCAGCCTCGACGGCAGCGGCTACAATGAGCAGTTCTTC. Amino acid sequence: CASSLDGSGYNEQFF.

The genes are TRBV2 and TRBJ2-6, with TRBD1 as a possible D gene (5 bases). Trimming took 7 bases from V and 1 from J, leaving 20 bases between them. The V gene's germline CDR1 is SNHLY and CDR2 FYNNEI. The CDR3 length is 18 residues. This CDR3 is CASNRIWQGSSGANVLTF. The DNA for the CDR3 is TGTGCCAGCAACCGGATCTGGCAGGGCTCGTCTGGGGCCAACGTCCTGACTTTC.

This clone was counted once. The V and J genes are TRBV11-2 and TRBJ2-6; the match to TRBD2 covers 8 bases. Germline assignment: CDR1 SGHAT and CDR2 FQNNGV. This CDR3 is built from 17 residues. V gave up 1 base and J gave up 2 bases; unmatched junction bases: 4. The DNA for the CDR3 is TGTGCCAGCAGCTTAGCGGGAGGGCTTGCTGGGGCCAACGTCCTGACTTTC. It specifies CASSLAGGLAGANVLTF.

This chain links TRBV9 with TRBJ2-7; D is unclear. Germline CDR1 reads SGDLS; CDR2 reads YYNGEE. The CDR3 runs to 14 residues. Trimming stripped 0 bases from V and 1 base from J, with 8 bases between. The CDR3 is CASSVDSLSYEQYF. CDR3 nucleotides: TGTGCCAGCAGCGTAGACTCTTTATCCTACGAGCAGTACTTC.

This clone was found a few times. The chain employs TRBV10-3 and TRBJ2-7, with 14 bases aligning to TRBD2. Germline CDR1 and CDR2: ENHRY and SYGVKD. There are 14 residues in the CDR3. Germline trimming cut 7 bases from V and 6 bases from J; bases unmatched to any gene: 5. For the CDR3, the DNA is TGTGCCATCAAGGGACTAGCGGGAGTTGGCGAGCAGTACTTC. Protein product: CAIKGLAGVGEQYF.

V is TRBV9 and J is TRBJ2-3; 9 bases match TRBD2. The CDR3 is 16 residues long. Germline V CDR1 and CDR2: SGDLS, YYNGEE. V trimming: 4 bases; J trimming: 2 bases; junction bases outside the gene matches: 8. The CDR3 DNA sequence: TGTGCCAGCAGCCTGAGGGGGACTAGCCCCACAGATACGCAGTATTTT. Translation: CASSLRGTSPTDTQYF.

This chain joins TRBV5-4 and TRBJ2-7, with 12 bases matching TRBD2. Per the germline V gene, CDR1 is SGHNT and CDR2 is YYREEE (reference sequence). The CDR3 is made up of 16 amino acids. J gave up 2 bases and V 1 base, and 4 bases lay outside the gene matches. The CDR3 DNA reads TGTGCCAGCAGCTTGCCTACTAGCGGGAGGCCCTACGAGCAGTACTTC. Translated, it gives CASSLPTSGRPYEQYF. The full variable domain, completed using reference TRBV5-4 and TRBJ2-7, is ETGVTQSPTHLIKTRGQQVTLRCSSQSGHNTVSWYQQALGQGPQFIFQYYREEENGRGNFPPRFSGLQFPNYSSELNVNALELDDSALYLCASSLPTSGRPYEQYFGPGTRLTVT.

The CDR3 sequence is CASSLAPSTTNYGYTF. DNA for the CDR3: TGTGCCAGCAGCTTAGCGCCCAGTACTACTAACTATGGCTACACCTTC. The J gene is TRBJ1-2, the V gene TRBV7-2; no firm D call. CDR1 is SGHTA and CDR2 is FQGNSA in the germline V gene. This CDR3 contains 16 residues. Trimming left V 0 bases short and J 0 bases short, with 11 bases between.

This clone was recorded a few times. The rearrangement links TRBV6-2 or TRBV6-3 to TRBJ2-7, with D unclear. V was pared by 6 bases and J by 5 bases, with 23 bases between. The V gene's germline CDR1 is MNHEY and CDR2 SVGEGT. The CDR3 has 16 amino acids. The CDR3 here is CASSPLLNSWANEQYF. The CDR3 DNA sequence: TGTGCCAGCAGCCCTCTTTTGAACAGCTGGGCGAACGAGCAGTACTTC.

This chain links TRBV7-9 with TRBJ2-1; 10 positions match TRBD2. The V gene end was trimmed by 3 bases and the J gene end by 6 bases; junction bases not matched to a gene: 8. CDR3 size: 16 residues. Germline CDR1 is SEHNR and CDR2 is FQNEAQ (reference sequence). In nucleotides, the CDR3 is TGTGCCAGCAGCTTTGGACTAGCGGCCGTTTCCAATGAGCAGTTCTTC. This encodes CASSFGLAAVSNEQFF.

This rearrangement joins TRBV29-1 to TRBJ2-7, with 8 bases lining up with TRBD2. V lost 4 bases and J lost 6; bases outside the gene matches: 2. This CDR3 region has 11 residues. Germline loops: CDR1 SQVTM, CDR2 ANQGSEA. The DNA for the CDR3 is TGCAGCGTTGTCCGGGGGGGCGAGCAGTACTTC. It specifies CSVVRGGEQYF.

Written as DNA, the CDR3 is TGTGCCAGCAGCCAAGCGTTGGGAGGCGGCTCACCCCTCCACTTT. Amino acid sequence: CASSQALGGGSPLHF. This rearrangement joins TRBV14 to TRBJ1-6; no clear D. The CDR3 runs 15 residues. Germline CDR1 and CDR2: SGHDN and FVKESK. V shed 1 base and J shed 10 bases, with 14 bases lying between them.

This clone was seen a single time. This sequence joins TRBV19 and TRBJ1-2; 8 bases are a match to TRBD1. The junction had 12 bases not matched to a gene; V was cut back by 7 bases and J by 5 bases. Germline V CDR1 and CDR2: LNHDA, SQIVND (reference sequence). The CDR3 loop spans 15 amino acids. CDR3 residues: CASITSGTGKYGYTF. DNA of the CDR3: TGTGCCAGTATCACCTCCGGGACAGGAAAATATGGCTACACCTTC. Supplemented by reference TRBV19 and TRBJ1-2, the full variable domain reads DGGITQSPKYLFRKEGQNVTLSCEQNLNHDAMYWYRQDPGQGLRLIYYSQIVNDFQKGDIAEGYSVSREKKESFPLTVTSAQKNPTAFYLCASITSGTGKYGYTFGSGTRLTVV.

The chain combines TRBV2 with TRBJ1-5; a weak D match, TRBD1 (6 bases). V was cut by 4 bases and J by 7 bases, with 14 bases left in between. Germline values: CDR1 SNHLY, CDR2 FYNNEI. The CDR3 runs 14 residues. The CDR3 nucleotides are TGTGCCAGCAGTGTGCAGGGGACGGGGCAGCCCCAGCATTTT. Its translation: CASSVQGTGQPQHF.

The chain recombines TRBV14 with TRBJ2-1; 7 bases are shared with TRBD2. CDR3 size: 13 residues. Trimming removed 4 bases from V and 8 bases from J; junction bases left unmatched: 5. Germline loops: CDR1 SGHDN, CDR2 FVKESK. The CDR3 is CASSPGGLDEQFF. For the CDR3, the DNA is TGTGCCAGCAGCCCGGGAGGCTTGGATGAGCAGTTCTTC.

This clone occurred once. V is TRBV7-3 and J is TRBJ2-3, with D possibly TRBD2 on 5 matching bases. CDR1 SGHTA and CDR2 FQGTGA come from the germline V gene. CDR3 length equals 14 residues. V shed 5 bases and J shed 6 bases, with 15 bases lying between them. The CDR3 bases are TGTGCCAGCAGCCTGGGAGTCCCGCCCGATACGCAGTATTTT. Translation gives CASSLGVPPDTQYF.

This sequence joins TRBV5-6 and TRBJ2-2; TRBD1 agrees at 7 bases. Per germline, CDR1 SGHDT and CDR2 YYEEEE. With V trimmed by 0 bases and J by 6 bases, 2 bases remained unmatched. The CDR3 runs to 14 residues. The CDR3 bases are TGTGCCAGCAGCTTGGATCAGGGGGCCGGGGAGCTGTTTTTT. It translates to CASSLDQGAGELFF. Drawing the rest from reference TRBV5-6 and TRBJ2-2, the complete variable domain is DAGVTQSPTHLIKTRGQQVTLRCSPKSGHDTVSWYQQALGQGPQFIFQYYEEEERQRGNFPDRFSGHQFPNYSSELNVNALLLGDSALYLCASSLDQGAGELFFGEGSRLTVL.

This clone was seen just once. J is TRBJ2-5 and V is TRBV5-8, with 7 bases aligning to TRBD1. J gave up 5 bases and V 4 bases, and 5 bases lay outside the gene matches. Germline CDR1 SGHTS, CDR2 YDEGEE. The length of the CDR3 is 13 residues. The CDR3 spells CASSGDRVETQYF. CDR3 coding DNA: TGTGCCAGCAGCGGAGACAGGGTTGAGACCCAGTACTTC.

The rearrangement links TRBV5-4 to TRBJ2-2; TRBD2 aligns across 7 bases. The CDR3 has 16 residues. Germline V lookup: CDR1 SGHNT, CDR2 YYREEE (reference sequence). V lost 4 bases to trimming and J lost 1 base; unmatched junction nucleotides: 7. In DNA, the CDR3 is TGTGCCAGCAGCCTTCCATCTAGCGGGAACACCGGGGAGCTGTTTTTT. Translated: CASSLPSSGNTGELFF.